A single sample is the source of the 14 T cell receptor beta chains below, sequenced in a study of shared clonotypes between healthy human individuals. Method: immunoSEQ multiplex PCR; TCRdb's copy keeps in-frame clones and lacks some. This table holds hundreds of thousands of clones, around 80% found once. The sequencing sample was made of PBMCs. These receptors came from a woman aged 40-49 years in good health. Some clones in this sample may be carry-over from other donors' samples.

V is TRBV10-3 and J is TRBJ2-1; no clear D gene. The germline gives CDR1 ENHRY, CDR2 SYGVKD. Trimming removed 5 bases from V and 5 bases from J, with 10 bases in between. The CDR3 loop spans 13 amino acids. In DNA, the CDR3 is TGTGCCATCAGTCCCCCTAGAAACAATGAGCAGTTCTTC. The encoded protein is CAISPPRNNEQFF.

This clone was seen just once. The chain uses TRBV27 and TRBJ2-1; weak D call: TRBD2 (6 bases). The CDR3 is made up of 15 amino acids. CDR1 and CDR2 from the germline V gene are MNHEY and SMNVEV (reference sequence). Trimming pared 5 bases from V and 3 bases from J, leaving 14 bases between. CDR3 region: CASSLQGLYYNEQFF. CDR3 DNA: TGTGCCAGCAGTCTGCAGGGACTCTACTACAATGAGCAGTTCTTC.

This clone has a single count. J is TRBJ2-5 and V is TRBV7-2; TRBD1 aligns across 7 bases. This CDR3 spans 14 amino acids. CDR1 SGHTA and CDR2 FQGNSA come from the germline V gene. Unmatched junction bases numbered 11, after V lost 4 bases and J lost 9 bases. Written as DNA, the CDR3 is TGTGCCAGCAGCTGGATCAGGGACCAGGGGGCCCAGTACTTC. It translates to CASSWIRDQGAQYF.

The J gene is TRBJ1-5, the V gene TRBV28; D perhaps matches TRBD1 (6 bases). This CDR3 region has 15 residues. Germline V CDR1 and CDR2: MDHEN, SYDVKM. V lost 1 base, J lost 7 bases, and 14 bases lay in between. The CDR3 nucleotides read TGTGCCAGCAGTTTATTGGGGGGCGCGGGACAGCCCCAGCATTTT. Amino acid sequence: CASSLLGGAGQPQHF. The full variable domain, its missing parts supplied by reference TRBV28 and TRBJ1-5, is DVKVTQSSRYLVKRTGEKVFLECVQDMDHENMFWYRQDPGLGLRLIYFSYDVKMKEKGDIPEGYSVSREKKERFSLILESASTNQTSMYLCASSLLGGAGQPQHFGDGTRLSIL.

This chain links TRBV28 with TRBJ2-7; TRBD1 matches at 9 bases. This CDR3 spans 15 amino acids. V shed 4 bases and J 2 bases; nucleotides not matched to a gene: 6. Germline lookup yields CDR1 MDHEN and CDR2 SYDVKM. CDR3 DNA: TGTGCCAGCAGTTCCCCCGGGACAGGGCCCTACGAGCAGTACTTC. Its protein is CASSSPGTGPYEQYF.

The rearrangement joins TRBV4-1 to TRBJ2-7; tentative D call: TRBD1 (5 bases). Germline V gene data show CDR1 as MGHRA and CDR2 as YSYEKL. The germline V and J ends were trimmed by 1 base and 0 bases, with 7 bases remaining between them. The CDR3 sequence is 14 residues long. CDR3 DNA: TGCGCCAGCAGCCAAGCGGACAACTCCTACGAGCAGTACTTC. Protein sequence: CASSQADNSYEQYF.

The chain uses TRBV28 and TRBJ2-7; TRBD1 matches at 7 bases. V shed 5 bases and J 2 bases; nucleotides not matched to a gene: 6. The germline gives CDR1 MDHEN, CDR2 SYDVKM. The CDR3 is 14 residues long. The CDR3 region has the DNA TGTGCCAGCAGTCCAGGGGGACACGCCTACGAGCAGTACTTC. It yields the protein CASSPGGHAYEQYF.

The chain employs TRBV9 and TRBJ2-1, with 12 positions matching TRBD2. Trimming removed 4 bases from V and 5 bases from J; junction bases left unmatched: 1. From germline, CDR1 is SGDLS and CDR2 YYNGEE. The CDR3 sequence is 14 residues long. The CDR3 DNA reads TGTGCCAGCAGCAGACTAGCGGGAGACAATGAGCAGTTCTTC. Translation gives CASSRLAGDNEQFF. Complete variable domain (other parts from reference TRBV9 and TRBJ2-1): DSGVTQTPKHLITATGQRVTLRCSPRSGDLSVYWYQQSLDQGLQFLIQYYNGEERAKGNILERFSAQQFPDLHSELNLSSLELGDSALYFCASSRLAGDNEQFFGPGTRLTVL.

The chain employs TRBV28 and TRBJ2-1; 8 bases match TRBD2. Germline CDR1 MDHEN, CDR2 SYDVKM. The V and J ends lost 6 bases and 0 bases, in that order; junction bases with no gene match: 1. This CDR3 is 14 amino acids long. CDR3 nucleotide sequence: TGTGCCAGCAGACTAGCGGCCTCCTACAATGAGCAGTTCTTC. Its translation: CASRLAASYNEQFF.

The chain combines TRBV2 with TRBJ2-7, with D perhaps given as TRBD1 or TRBD2 (5 bases each). The V and J ends lost 6 bases and 4 bases respectively, with 16 bases between them. Germline CDR1 reads SNHLY; CDR2 reads FYNNEI. The CDR3 length is 14 residues. The CDR3 nucleotides read TGTGCCAGCAGCGCAGGGTTAAGAGGGTACGAGCAGTACTTC. Residues: CASSAGLRGYEQYF.

This clone came up many times. At the DNA level, this CDR3 is encoded by other sequences in the same sample as well. V gene TRBV30 combines with J gene TRBJ2-3; D gene uncertain. Germline V gives CDR1 GTSNPN, CDR2 SVGIG (reference sequence). The ends were cut back, 2 bases at V and 0 bases at J, with 3 bases in the middle. The CDR3 has 12 amino acids. The CDR3 nucleotides read TGTGCCTGGAGTACTAGCACAGATACGCAGTATTTT. Amino acids: CAWSTSTDTQYF.

Turning to this clone: The same CDR3 arises from other DNA sequences in this sample as well. The chain is built from TRBV19 and TRBJ1-5; TRBD1 matches at 7 bases. The CDR3 extends over 14 amino acids. Germline V gene data show CDR1 as LNHDA and CDR2 as SQIVND (reference sequence). V was pared by 4 bases and J by 4 bases, with 4 bases of the junction left unmatched. CDR3 amino acids: CASSRTGRNQPQHF. The CDR3 DNA reads as TGTGCCAGTAGTAGGACAGGCCGAAATCAGCCCCAGCATTTT.

The chain employs TRBV19 and TRBJ2-7, with D possibly being TRBD2 (6 bases). Germline CDR1 reads LNHDA; CDR2 reads SQIVND (reference sequence). The CDR3 is 13 residues long. The V and J ends lost 3 bases and 7 bases respectively, with 13 bases between them. The CDR3 reads CASSIGGKGEQYF. The CDR3 bases are TGTGCCAGTAGTATTGGGGGGAAGGGAGAGCAGTACTTC.

The V gene is TRBV19, the J gene TRBJ1-1; D uncertain. CDR1 is LNHDA, CDR2 SQIVND, per germline (reference sequence). CDR3 length equals 14 residues. Trimming removed 3 bases from V and 5 bases from J, with 13 bases in between. The CDR3 spells CASSILGLETEAFF. The CDR3 DNA sequence: TGTGCCAGTAGTATTTTGGGTCTAGAGACTGAAGCTTTCTTT. The full variable domain, rest sourced from reference TRBV19 and TRBJ1-1, is DGGITQSPKYLFRKEGQNVTLSCEQNLNHDAMYWYRQDPGQGLRLIYYSQIVNDFQKGDIAEGYSVSREKKESFPLTVTSAQKNPTAFYLCASSILGLETEAFFGQGTRLTVV.